This T cell receptor beta chain was identified in a study of cytomegalovirus exposure and HLA in healthy donors (dated by TCRdb to 2017 to 2019). With regard to the full study: The 670 or so repertoires of the first cohort and the 95 to 150 validation repertoires were produced on the same platform, according to a later analysis. The study aimed to test whether signatures of past pathogen exposure could be identified by cataloging public T cell receptors. A separate validation cohort of 100 to 150 different subjects was used in addition to the roughly 700-subject first cohort. High-throughput TCR immunosequencing, statistical association of individual TCRs with disease status, and machine learning were combined to predict cytomegalovirus infection status. Broader findings and caveats from the paper: Across donors, most TCR sequences were observed very rarely, whereas some public TCRs were present in many individuals. The classifier was reported to diagnose cytomegalovirus status with high specificity and sensitivity in both the original and validation cohorts. A total of 150 to 200 TCR beta chains were listed by the study as associated with cytomegalovirus. Three of the identified cytomegalovirus-associated TCR beta chains were confirmed in vitro to be specific for cytomegalovirus antigens. The authors suggested that the approach could potentially be extended to other disease states and immunological phenotypes. Subsequent analysis determined that TCRs grouped into clusters in the first cohort also showed a tendency toward co-occurrence across the roughly 110 validation repertoires, and approximately 93% of cluster scores exceeded 0. The validation cohort had no HLA typing available for a later analysis, so co-occurrence within that cohort was assessed over all 120 or so repertoires.

The donors belonged to the validation cohort of 120 subjects, which was separate from the roughly 670-subject first cohort. Relative to germline, V is missing 8 bases and J is missing 1 base, with 7 bases of the junction outside any gene match. The CDR3 numbers 15 residues from cysteine through phenylalanine. Only the CDR3 region is kept as DNA, spanning 45 bases read in frame from base 1. The germline V gene gives CDR1 as SNHLY and CDR2 as FYNNEI. About this clone itself: The antigen it binds to is not known. The input lacks base qualities; no much larger clone sits a single base away.

Receptors were amplified or captured by the immunoSEQ multiplex PCR assay. The authors' analysis ran thus. A statistical classification framework was built for diagnosing cytomegalovirus status from the catalog of TCR beta chain sequences. TCRdb took this table from immuneACCESS and kept in-frame rearrangements with V and J called. Such tables lack part of the clones; where checked against another copy, unresolved V genes explain under half of the gap, and the rest is unexplained. V and J calls and clone size come straight from that table; D and trimming were deduced from the DNA. Recorded for this sample are approximately 270,000 clones; about 90% of them occurred a single time. Around 13% of the sample belongs to the ten largest clones.

The chain was built from TRBV2 and TRBJ2-2; 7 bases in the junction line up with TRBD2. The specimen sequenced was PBMCs. The TCR originated in a man aged 18 to 29 in good health and CMV-seropositive. Read as DNA, the sequence is TGTGCCAGCGGACGGCGGGAGCGGAACACCGGGGAGCTGTTTTTT. The encoded protein is CASGRRERNTGELFF.